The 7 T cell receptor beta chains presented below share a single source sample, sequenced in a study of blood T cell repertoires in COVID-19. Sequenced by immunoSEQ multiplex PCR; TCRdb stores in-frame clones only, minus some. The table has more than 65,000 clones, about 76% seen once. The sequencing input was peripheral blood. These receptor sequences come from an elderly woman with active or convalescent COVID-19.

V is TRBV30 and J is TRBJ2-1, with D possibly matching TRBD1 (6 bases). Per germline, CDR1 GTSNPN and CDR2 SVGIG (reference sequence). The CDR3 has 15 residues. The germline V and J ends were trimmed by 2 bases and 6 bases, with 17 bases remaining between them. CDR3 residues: CAWSPRQVRSNEQFF. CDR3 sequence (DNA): TGTGCCTGGAGTCCAAGACAGGTCCGGAGCAATGAGCAGTTCTTC.

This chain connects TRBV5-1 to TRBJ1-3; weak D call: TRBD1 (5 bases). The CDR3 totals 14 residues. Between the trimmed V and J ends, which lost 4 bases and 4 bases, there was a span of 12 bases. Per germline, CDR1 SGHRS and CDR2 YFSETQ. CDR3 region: CASSPGLEGNTIYF. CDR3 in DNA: TGCGCCAGCAGCCCAGGGCTGGAAGGAAACACCATATATTTT.

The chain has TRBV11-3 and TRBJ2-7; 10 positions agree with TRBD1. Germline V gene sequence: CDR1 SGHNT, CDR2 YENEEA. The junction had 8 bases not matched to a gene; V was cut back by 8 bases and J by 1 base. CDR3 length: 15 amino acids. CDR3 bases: TGTGCCAGCGCACCCGGACAGGGGGATTCCTACGAGCAGTACTTC. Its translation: CASAPGQGDSYEQYF.

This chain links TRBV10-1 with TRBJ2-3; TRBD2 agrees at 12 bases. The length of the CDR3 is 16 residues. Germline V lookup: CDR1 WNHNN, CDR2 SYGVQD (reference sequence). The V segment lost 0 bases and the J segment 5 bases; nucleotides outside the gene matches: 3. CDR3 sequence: CASSESVGLAGDTQYF. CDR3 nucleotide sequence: TGCGCCAGCAGTGAGTCGGTGGGACTAGCGGGAGATACGCAGTATTTT.

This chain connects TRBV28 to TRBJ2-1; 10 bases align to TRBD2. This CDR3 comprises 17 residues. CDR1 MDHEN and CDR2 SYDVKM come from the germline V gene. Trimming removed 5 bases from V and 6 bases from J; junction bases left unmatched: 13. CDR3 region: CASSISSGGATSNEQFF. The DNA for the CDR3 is TGTGCCAGCAGTATCTCCAGCGGGGGGGCGACTTCCAATGAGCAGTTCTTC.

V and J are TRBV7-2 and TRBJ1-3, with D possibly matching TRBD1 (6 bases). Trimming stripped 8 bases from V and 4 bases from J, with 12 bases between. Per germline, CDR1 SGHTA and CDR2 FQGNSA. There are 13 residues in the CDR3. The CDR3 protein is CASATGLGNTIYF. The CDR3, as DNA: TGTGCCAGCGCCACAGGGTTAGGAAACACCATATATTTT.

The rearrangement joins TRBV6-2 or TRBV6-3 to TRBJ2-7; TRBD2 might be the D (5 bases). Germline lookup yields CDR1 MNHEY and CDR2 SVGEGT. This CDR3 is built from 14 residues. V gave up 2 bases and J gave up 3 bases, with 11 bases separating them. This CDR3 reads CASSYAGNLYEQYF. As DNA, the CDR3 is TGTGCCAGCAGTTACGCGGGTAACCTCTACGAGCAGTACTTC.